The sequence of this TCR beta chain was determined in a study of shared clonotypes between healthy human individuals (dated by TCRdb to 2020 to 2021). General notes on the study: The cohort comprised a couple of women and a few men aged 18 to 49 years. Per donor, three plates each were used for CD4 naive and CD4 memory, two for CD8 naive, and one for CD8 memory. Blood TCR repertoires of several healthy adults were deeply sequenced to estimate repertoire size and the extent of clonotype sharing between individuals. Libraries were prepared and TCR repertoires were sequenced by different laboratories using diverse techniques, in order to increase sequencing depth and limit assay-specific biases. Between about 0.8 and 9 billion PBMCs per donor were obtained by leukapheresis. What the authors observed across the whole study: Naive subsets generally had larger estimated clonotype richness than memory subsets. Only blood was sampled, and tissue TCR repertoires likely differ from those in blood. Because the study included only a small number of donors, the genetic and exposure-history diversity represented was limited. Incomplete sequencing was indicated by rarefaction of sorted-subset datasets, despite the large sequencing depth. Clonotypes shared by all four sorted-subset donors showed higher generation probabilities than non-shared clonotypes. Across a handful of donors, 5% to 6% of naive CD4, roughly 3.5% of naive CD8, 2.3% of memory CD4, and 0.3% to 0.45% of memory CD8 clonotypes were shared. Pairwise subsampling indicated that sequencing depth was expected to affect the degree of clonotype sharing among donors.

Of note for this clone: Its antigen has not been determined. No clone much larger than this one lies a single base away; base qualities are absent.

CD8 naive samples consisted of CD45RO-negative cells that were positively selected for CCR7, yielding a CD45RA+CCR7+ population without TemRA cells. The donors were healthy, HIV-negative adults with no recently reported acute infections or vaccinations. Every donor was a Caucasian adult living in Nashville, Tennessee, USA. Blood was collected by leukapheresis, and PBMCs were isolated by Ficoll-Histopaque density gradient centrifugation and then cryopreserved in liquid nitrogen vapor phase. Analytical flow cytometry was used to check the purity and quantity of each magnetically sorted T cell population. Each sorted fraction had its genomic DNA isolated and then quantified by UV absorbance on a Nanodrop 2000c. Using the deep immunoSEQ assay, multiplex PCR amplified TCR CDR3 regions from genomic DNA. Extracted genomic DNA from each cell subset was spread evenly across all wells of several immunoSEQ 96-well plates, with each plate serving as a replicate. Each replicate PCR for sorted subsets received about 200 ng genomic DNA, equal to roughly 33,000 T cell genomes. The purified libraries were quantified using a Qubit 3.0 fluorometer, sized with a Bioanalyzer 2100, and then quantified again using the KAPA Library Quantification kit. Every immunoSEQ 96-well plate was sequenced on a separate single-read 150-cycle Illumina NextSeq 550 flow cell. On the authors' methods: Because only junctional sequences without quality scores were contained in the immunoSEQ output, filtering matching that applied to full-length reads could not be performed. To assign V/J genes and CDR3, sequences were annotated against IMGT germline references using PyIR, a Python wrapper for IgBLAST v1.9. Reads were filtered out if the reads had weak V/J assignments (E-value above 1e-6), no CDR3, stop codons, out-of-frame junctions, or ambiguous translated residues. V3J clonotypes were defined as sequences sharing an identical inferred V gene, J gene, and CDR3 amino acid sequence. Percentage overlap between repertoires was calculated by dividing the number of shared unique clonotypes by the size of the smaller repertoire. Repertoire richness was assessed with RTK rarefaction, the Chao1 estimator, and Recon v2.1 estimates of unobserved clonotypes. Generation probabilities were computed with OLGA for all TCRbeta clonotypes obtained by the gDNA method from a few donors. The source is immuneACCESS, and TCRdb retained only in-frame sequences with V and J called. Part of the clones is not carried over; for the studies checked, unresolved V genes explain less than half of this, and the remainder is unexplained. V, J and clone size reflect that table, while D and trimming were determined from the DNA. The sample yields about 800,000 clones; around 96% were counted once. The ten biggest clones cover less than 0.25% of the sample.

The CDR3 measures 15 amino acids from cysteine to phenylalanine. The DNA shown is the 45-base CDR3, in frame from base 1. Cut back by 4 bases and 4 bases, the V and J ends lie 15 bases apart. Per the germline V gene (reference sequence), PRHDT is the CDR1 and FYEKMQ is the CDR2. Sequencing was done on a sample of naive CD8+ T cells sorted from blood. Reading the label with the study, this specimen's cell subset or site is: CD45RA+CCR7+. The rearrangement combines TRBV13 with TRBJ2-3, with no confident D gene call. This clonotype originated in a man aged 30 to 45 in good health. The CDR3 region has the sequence CASSSRQVGPDTQYF. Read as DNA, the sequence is TGTGCCAGCAGCTCTCGTCAGGTCGGGCCAGATACGCAGTATTTT.